These 16 T cell receptor beta chains were sequenced from one sample in a study of T cells in lung cancer brain metastases (dated 2018 in TCRdb). The library was obtained by the immunoSEQ multiplex PCR assay. TCRdb stores this immuneACCESS table with in-frame sequences only. Part of the clones is absent; in the studies checked, under half of the shortfall reflects unresolved V genes, and no reason is known for the rest. The sample table shows about 5,000 clones, and approximately 91% are seen once. In total, the top ten clones hold less than 5% of the sample. Sequencing was performed on tumor tissue from the primary lung tumor. The cell subset or site label for this specimen denotes: primary lung cancer lesion. These receptors came from a man between 65 and 85 years old with non-small cell lung cancer.

This clone has only one observation. The gene calls are TRBV5-5 and TRBJ1-1; TRBD1 is a possible D gene (6 bases). In germline, CDR1 is SGHKS, CDR2 YYEKEE (reference sequence). The CDR3 sequence is 14 residues long. The ends were cut back, 2 bases at V and 0 bases at J, with 8 bases in the middle. The CDR3 bases are TGTGCCAGCAGCTTTGGGACACTGAACACTGAAGCTTTCTTT. Its protein is CASSFGTLNTEAFF.

This chain joins TRBV6-5 and TRBJ2-3; maybe TRBD1 (6 bases). The CDR3 is 15 amino acids. V lost 5 bases and J lost 4, with 16 bases in between. Germline V lookup: CDR1 MNHEY, CDR2 SVGAGI. This CDR3 reads CASSRGATGPDTQYF. CDR3 DNA sequence: TGTGCCAGCAGTAGGGGTGCGACAGGTCCAGATACGCAGTATTTT.

The chain has TRBV29-1 and TRBJ2-5, with 7 bases fitting TRBD2. Germline CDR1 is SQVTM and CDR2 is ANQGSEA. The CDR3 has 13 residues. V dropped 7 bases and J dropped 7; count of bases not matched to a gene: 12. For the CDR3, the DNA is TGCAGCGCCGAGGGCAAAAGGGAGGGGACCCAGTACTTC. As protein: CSAEGKREGTQYF. Together with reference TRBV29-1 and TRBJ2-5, the CDR3 gives the full variable domain: SAVISQKPSRDICQRGTSLTIQCQVDSQVTMMFWYRQQPGQSLTLIATANQGSEATYESGFVIDKFPISRPNLTFSTLTVSNMSPEDSSIYLCSAEGKREGTQYFGPGTRLLVL.

The chain employs TRBV30 and TRBJ1-2; weak D call: TRBD1 (5 bases). Germline V lookup: CDR1 GTSNPN, CDR2 SVGIG (reference sequence). V was clipped by 2 bases and J by 8 bases, with 12 bases between them. The CDR3 has 12 amino acids. CDR3 residues: CAWSLGTGGYTF. CDR3 nucleotides: TGTGCCTGGAGTCTCGGGACGGGGGGCTACACCTTC.

About this clone: One junction end disagrees with the germline gene, perhaps due to a read error. This chain connects TRBV2 to TRBJ2-1; TRBD2 agrees at 9 bases. CDR3 size: 15 residues. CDR1 and CDR2 (germline): SNHLY, FYNNEI. CDR3 bases: TGTGCTAGCAGTGAGGGGCTAGCGGGGTATAATGAGCAGTTCTTC. Protein product: CASSEGLAGYNEQFF. Drawing the rest from reference TRBV2 and TRBJ2-1, the complete variable domain is EPEVTQTPSHQVTQMGQEVILRCVPISNHLYFYWYRQILGQKVEFLVSFYNNEISEKSEIFDDQFSVERPDGSNFTLKIRSTKLEDSAMYFCASSEGLAGYNEQFFGPGTRLTVL.

The chain recombines TRBV12-5 with TRBJ1-4, with 9 nucleotides matching TRBD1. Germline loops: CDR1 LGHNT, CDR2 FRNRAP. CDR3 length: 14 amino acids. V lost 4 bases to trimming and J lost 7 bases; unmatched junction nucleotides: 4. CDR3 coding DNA: TGTGCTAGTGGTTCGGGACAGGGAGGTGAAAAACTGTTTTTT. This gives the protein CASGSGQGGEKLFF. Full variable domain (remainder filled in from reference TRBV12-5 and TRBJ1-4): DARVTQTPRHKVTEMGQEVTMRCQPILGHNTVFWYRQTMMQGLELLAYFRNRAPLDDSGMPKDRFSAEMPDATLATLKIQPSEPRDSAVYFCASGSGQGGEKLFFGSGTQLSVL.

This chain links TRBV7-9 with TRBJ1-1; tentative D call: TRBD1 (5 bases). Trimming took 2 bases from V and 1 from J, leaving 11 bases between them. Germline values: CDR1 SEHNR, CDR2 FQNEAQ (reference sequence). The CDR3 contains 15 residues. CDR3 sequence: CASSLTGGRNTEAFF. As DNA, the CDR3 is TGTGCCAGCAGCTTAACTGGGGGGAGGAACACTGAAGCTTTCTTT.

The table lists this clone with a few counts. The chain combines TRBV6-5 with TRBJ2-7; TRBD1 is a possible D gene (6 bases). CDR1 and CDR2 (germline): MNHEY, SVGAGI. This CDR3 is 14 amino acids long. Trimming shortened V by 5 bases and J by 4 bases, and 15 bases separated the two germline ends. The CDR3 here is CASSPQGFSYEQYF. DNA for the CDR3: TGTGCCAGCAGTCCCCAGGGGTTCTCTTACGAGCAGTACTTC.

The rearrangement uses TRBV15 and TRBJ1-2; 7 nucleotides match TRBD1. The V segment lost 4 bases and the J segment 1 base; nucleotides outside the gene matches: 0. The germline gives CDR1 LNHNV, CDR2 YYDKDF (reference sequence). The CDR3 extends over 13 amino acids. CDR3 sequence: CATSNRGNYGYTF. CDR3 sequence (DNA): TGTGCCACCAGCAACAGGGGTAACTATGGCTACACCTTC.

This clone showed up just once. The chain carries TRBV5-1 and TRBJ1-5; D call uncertain. Germline CDR1 reads SGHRS; CDR2 reads YFSETQ. The CDR3 covers 14 residues. The germline V and J ends were trimmed by 0 bases and 2 bases, with 6 bases remaining between them. CDR3 protein: CASSLAAGNQPQHF. The CDR3, as DNA: TGCGCCAGCAGCTTGGCGGCAGGCAATCAGCCCCAGCATTTT.

This chain connects TRBV14 to TRBJ1-1, with D uncertain. V was cut by 5 bases and J by 5 bases, with 15 bases left in between. The CDR3 spans 14 residues. Germline values: CDR1 SGHDN, CDR2 FVKESK. CDR3 residues: CASSYFEIGTEAFF. The CDR3 DNA follows: TGTGCCAGCAGCTACTTTGAGATTGGGACTGAAGCTTTCTTT.

This clone was found once. V and J are TRBV30 and TRBJ1-4; 9 bases align to TRBD1. V dropped 3 bases and J dropped 7; count of bases not matched to a gene: 6. The CDR3 extends over 14 amino acids. Germline CDR1 and CDR2: GTSNPN and SVGIG (reference sequence). This CDR3 reads CAWRETGGGEKLFF. DNA of the CDR3: TGTGCCTGGAGGGAGACAGGGGGTGGTGAAAAACTGTTTTTT.

The rearrangement links TRBV7-9 to TRBJ1-2, with D possibly matching TRBD1 (5 bases). Germline values: CDR1 SEHNR, CDR2 FQNEAQ (reference sequence). V gave up 8 bases and J gave up 2 bases, with 12 bases separating them. The CDR3 length is 13 residues. In nucleotides, the CDR3 is TGTGCCAGCTCGGGGGAATGGAACTATGGCTACACCTTC. Its translation: CASSGEWNYGYTF.

The rearrangement links TRBV6-6 to TRBJ2-1; TRBD2 matches at 8 bases. The V gene end was trimmed by 5 bases and the J gene end by 7 bases; junction bases not matched to a gene: 4. The CDR3 is made up of 13 amino acids. From germline, CDR1 is MNHNY and CDR2 SVGAGI (reference sequence). DNA of the CDR3: TGTGCCAGCAGTGTAGCGGGACCTAATGAGCAGTTCTTC. Its protein product is CASSVAGPNEQFF.

This chain links TRBV18 with TRBJ2-2, with 8 bases lining up with TRBD1. The V and J ends lost 3 bases and 6 bases, in that order; junction bases with no gene match: 9. The CDR3 covers 16 residues. CDR1 and CDR2 (germline): KGHSH, LQKENI. The CDR3 sequence: CASSPLPGGASGELFF. The CDR3 coding sequence is TGTGCCAGCTCACCTTTGCCAGGGGGCGCATCCGGGGAGCTGTTTTTT.

The J gene is TRBJ2-1, the V gene TRBV20-1; no reliable D call. In germline, CDR1 is DFQATT, CDR2 SNEGSKA (reference sequence). Deletions cut 3 bases from V and 8 bases from J, with 5 bases between. There are 10 residues in the CDR3. The CDR3 region is CSASDHEQFF. CDR3 nucleotides: TGCAGTGCTAGTGACCATGAGCAGTTCTTC.